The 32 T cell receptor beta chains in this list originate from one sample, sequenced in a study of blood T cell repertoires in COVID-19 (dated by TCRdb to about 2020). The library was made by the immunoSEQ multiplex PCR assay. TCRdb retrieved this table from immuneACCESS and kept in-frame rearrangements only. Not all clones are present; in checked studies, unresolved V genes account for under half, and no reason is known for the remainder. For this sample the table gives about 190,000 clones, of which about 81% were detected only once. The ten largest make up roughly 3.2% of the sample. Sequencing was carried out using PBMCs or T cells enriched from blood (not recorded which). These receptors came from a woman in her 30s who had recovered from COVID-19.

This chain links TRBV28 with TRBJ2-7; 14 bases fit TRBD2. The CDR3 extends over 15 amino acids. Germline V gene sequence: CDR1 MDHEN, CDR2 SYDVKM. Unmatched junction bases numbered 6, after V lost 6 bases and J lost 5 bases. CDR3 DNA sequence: TGTGCCAGCAGGGGGACTAGCGGGAGTGGCCACGAGCAGTACTTC. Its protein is CASRGTSGSGHEQYF.

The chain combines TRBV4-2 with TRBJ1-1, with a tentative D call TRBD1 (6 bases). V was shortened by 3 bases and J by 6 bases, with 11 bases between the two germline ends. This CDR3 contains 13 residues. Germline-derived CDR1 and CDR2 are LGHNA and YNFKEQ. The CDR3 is CASSQREGAEAFF. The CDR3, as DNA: TGTGCCAGCAGCCAGAGGGAGGGGGCTGAAGCTTTCTTT.

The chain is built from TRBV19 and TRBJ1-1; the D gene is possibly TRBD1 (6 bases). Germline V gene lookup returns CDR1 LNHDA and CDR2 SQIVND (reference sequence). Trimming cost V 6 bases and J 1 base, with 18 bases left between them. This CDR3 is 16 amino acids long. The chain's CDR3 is CASRDRGGNKNTEAFF. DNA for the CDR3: TGTGCCAGTAGAGATAGAGGGGGTAATAAGAACACTGAAGCTTTCTTT.

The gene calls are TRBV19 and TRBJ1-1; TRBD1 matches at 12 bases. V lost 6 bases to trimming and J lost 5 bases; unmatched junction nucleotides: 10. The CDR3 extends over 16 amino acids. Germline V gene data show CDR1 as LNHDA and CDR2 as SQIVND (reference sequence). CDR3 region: CASRTPGQGARTEAFF. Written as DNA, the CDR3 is TGTGCCAGTAGGACACCGGGACAGGGGGCAAGAACTGAAGCTTTCTTT. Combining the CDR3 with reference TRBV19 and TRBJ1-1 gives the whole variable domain DGGITQSPKYLFRKEGQNVTLSCEQNLNHDAMYWYRQDPGQGLRLIYYSQIVNDFQKGDIAEGYSVSREKKESFPLTVTSAQKNPTAFYLCASRTPGQGARTEAFFGQGTRLTVV.

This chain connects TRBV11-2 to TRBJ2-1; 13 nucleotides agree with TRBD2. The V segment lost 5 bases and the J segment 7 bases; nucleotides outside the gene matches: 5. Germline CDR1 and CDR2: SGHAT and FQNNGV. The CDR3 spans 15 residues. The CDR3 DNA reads TGTGCCAGCAGCCTCGGGACTAGCGGGGCAAATGAGCAGTTCTTC. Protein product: CASSLGTSGANEQFF. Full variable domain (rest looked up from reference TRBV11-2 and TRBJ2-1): EAGVAQSPRYKIIEKRQSVAFWCNPISGHATLYWYQQILGQGPKLLIQFQNNGVVDDSQLPKDRFSAERLKGVDSTLKIQPAKLEDSAVYLCASSLGTSGANEQFFGPGTRLTVL.

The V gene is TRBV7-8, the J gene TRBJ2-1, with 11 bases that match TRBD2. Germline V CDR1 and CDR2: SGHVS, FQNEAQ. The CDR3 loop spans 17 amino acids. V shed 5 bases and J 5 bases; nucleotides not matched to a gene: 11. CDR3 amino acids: CASSISLAGGRNNEQFF. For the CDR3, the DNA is TGTGCCAGCAGCATCTCCCTAGCGGGGGGTAGGAACAATGAGCAGTTCTTC.

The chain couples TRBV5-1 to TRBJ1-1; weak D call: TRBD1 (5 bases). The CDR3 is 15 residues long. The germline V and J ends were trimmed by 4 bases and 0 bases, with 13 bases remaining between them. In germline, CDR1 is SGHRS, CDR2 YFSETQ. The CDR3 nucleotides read TGCGCCAGCAGCGGGATGGCAGGGATGAACACTGAAGCTTTCTTT. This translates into CASSGMAGMNTEAFF.

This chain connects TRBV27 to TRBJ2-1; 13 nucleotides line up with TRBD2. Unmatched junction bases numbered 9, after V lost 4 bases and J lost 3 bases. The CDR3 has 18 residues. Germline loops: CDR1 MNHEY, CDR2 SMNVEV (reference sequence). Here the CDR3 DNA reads TGTGCCAGCAGTTGGAGGACTAGCGGGAGCGGTCGCTACAATGAGCAGTTCTTC. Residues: CASSWRTSGSGRYNEQFF.

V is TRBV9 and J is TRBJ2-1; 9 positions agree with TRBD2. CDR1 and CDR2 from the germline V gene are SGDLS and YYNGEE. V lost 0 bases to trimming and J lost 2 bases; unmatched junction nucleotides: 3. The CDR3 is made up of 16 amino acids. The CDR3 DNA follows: TGTGCCAGCAGCGTAGGGGCGGGAGGGACCTACAATGAGCAGTTCTTC. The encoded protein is CASSVGAGGTYNEQFF.

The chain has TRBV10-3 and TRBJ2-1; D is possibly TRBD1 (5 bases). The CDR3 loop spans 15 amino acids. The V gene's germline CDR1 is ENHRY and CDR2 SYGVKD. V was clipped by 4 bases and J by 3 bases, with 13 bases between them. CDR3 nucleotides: TGTGCCATCAGTGGCCCGATGGACAACTACAATGAGCAGTTCTTC. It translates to CAISGPMDNYNEQFF.

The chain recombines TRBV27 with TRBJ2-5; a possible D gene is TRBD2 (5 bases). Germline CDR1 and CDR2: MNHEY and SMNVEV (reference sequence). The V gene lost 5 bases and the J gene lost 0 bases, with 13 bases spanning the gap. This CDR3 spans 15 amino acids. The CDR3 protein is CASSLGRGDQETQYF. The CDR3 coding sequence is TGTGCCAGCAGTCTCGGACGGGGAGACCAAGAGACCCAGTACTTC.

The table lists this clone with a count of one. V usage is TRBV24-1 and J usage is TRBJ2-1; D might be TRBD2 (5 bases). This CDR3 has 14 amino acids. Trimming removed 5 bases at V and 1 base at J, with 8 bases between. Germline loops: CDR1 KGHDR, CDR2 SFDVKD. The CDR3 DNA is TGTGCCACCAGTGCCGGGAAATCCTACAATGAGCAGTTCTTC. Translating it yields CATSAGKSYNEQFF.

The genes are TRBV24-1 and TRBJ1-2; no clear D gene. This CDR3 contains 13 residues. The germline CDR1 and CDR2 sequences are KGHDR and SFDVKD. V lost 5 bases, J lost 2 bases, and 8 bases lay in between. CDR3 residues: CATSVGGNYGYTF. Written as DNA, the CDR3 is TGTGCCACCAGTGTAGGCGGAAACTATGGCTACACCTTC.

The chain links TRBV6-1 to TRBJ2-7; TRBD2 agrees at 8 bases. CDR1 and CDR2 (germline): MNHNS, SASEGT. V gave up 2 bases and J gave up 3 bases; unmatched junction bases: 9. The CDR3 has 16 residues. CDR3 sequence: CASSEPQAGGYYEQYV. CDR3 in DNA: TGTGCCAGCAGTGAACCCCAGGCGGGGGGCTACTACGAGCAGTACGTC.

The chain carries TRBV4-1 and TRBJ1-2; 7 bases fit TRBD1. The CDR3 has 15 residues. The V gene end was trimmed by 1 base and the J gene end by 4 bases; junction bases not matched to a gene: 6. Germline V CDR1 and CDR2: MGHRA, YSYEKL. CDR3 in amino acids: CASSQVQGDSYGYTF. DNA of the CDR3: TGCGCCAGCAGCCAAGTTCAGGGGGATTCCTATGGCTACACCTTC.

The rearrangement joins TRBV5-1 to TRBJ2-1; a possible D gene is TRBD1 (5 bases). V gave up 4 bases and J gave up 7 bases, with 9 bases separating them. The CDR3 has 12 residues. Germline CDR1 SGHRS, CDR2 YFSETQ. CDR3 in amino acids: CASSLRTNEQFF. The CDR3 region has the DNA TGCGCCAGCAGCCTCCGGACAAATGAGCAGTTCTTC.

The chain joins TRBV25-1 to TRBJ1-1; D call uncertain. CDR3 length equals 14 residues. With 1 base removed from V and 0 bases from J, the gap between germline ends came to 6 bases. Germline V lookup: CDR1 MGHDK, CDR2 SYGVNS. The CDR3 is CASSELNMNTEAFF. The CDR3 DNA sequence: TGTGCCAGCAGTGAATTGAACATGAACACTGAAGCTTTCTTT.

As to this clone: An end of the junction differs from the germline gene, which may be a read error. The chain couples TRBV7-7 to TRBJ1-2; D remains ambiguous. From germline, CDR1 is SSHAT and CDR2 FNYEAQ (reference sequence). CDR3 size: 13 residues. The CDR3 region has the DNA TGTGCTAGCAGTCCTCTCCGTAACTATGGCTACACCTTC. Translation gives CASSPLRNYGYTF.

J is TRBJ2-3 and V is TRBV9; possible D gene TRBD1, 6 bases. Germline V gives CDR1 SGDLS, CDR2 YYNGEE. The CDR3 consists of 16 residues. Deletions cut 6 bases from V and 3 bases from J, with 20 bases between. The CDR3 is CASTPQPGTPTDTQYF. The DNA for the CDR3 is TGTGCCAGCACCCCGCAACCGGGGACACCTACAGATACGCAGTATTTT.

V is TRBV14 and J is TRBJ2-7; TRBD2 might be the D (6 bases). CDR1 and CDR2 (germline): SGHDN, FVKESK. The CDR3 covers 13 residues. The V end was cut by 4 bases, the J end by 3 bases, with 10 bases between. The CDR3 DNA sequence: TGTGCCAGCAGCCTGCGGGGCCACTACGAGCAGTACGTC. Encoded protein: CASSLRGHYEQYV.

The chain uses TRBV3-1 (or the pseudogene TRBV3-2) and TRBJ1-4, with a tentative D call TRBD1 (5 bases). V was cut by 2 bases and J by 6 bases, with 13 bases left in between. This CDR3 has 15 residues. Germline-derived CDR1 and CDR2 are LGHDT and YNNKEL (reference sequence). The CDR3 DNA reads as TGTGCCAGCAGCCAAAGGACCCCCAGGGATGAAAAACTGTTTTTT. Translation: CASSQRTPRDEKLFF.

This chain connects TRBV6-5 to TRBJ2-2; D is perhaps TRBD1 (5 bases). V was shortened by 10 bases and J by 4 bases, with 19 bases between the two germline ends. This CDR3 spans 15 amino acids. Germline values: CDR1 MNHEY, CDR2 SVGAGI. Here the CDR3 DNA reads TGTGCCATGAGCCAGGGCCCCCTCCGCACCGGGGAGCTGTTTTTT. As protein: CAMSQGPLRTGELFF.

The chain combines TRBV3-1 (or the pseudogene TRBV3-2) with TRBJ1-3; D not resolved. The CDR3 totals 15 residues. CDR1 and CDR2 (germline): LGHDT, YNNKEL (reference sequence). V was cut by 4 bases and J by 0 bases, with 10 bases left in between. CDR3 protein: CASSLPRGSGNTIYF. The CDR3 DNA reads TGTGCCAGCAGCCTCCCGCGTGGCTCTGGAAACACCATATATTTT.

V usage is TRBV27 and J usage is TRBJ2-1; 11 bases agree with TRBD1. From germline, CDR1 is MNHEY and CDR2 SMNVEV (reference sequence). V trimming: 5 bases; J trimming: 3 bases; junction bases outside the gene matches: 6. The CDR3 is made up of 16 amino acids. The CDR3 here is CASSPLGTGGYNEQFF. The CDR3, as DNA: TGTGCCAGCAGTCCCCTCGGGACAGGGGGCTACAATGAGCAGTTCTTC.

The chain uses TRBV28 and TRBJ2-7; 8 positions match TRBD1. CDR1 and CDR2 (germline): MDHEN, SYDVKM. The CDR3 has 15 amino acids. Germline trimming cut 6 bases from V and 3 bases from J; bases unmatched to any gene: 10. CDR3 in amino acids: CASSSDRAQHYEQYV. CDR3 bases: TGTGCCAGCAGCTCGGACAGGGCCCAGCACTACGAGCAGTACGTC.

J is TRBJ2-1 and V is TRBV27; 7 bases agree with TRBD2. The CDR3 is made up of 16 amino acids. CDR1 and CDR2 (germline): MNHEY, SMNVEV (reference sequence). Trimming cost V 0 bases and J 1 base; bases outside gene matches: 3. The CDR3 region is CASSLSAGDSYNEQFF. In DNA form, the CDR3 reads TGTGCCAGCAGTTTATCGGCGGGGGATTCCTACAATGAGCAGTTCTTC.

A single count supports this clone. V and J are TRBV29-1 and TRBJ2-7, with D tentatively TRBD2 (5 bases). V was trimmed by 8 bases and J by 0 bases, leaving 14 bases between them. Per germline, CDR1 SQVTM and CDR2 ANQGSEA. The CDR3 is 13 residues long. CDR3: CSTRTGSSYEQYF. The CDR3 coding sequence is TGCAGCACAAGGACTGGGAGCTCCTACGAGCAGTACTTC.

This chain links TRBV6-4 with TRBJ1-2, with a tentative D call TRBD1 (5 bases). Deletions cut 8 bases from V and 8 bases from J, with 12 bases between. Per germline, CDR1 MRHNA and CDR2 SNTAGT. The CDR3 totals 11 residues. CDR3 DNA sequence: TGTGCCAGCGGGCAGGGCGGCGGCTACACCTTC. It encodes CASGQGGGYTF.

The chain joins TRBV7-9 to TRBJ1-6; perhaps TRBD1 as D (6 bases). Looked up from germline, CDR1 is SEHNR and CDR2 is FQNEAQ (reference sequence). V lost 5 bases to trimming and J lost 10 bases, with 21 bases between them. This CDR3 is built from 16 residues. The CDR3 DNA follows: TGTGCCAGCAGCCCTCAAGAGACAGGACGGGTCTCACCCCTCCACTTT. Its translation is CASSPQETGRVSPLHF.

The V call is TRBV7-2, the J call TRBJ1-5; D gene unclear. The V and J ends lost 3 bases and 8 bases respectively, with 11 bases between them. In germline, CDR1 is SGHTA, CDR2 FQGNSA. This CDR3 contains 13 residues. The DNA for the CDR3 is TGTGCCAGCAGCTTCCGTAAAAGAGAGCCCCAGCATTTT. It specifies CASSFRKREPQHF.

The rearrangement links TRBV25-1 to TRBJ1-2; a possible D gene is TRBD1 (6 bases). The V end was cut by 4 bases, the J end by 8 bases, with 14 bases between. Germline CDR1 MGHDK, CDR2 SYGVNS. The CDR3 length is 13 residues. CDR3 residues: CASSGQALMGYTF. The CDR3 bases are TGTGCCAGCAGTGGACAGGCCTTGATGGGCTACACCTTC.

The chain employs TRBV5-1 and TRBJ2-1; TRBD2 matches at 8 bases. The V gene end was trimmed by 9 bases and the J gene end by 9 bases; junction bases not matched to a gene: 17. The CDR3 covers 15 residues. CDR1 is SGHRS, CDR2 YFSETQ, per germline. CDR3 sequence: CATSPDGTRGPEQFF. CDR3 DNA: TGCGCCACATCGCCAGACGGGACTAGAGGCCCTGAGCAGTTCTTC.